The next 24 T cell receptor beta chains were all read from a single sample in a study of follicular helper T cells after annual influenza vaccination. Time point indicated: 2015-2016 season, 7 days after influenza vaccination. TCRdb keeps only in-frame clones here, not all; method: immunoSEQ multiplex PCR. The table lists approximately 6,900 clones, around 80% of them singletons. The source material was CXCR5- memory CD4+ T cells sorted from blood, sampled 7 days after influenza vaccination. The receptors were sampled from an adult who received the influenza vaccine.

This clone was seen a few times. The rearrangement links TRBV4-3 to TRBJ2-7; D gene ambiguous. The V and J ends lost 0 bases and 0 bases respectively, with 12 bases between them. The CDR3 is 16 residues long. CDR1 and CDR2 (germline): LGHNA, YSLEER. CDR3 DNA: TGCGCCAGCAGCCAAGAGGCTGGGCGGAGCTCCTACGAGCAGTACTTC. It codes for CASSQEAGRSSYEQYF.

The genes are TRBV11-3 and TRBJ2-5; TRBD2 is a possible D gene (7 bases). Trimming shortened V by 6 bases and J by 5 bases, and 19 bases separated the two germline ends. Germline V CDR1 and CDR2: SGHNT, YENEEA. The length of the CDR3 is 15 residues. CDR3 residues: CASSFRGGVIETQYF. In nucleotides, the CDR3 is TGTGCCAGCAGTTTTAGGGGGGGGGTCATCGAGACCCAGTACTTC.

In DNA form, the CDR3 reads TGTGCCAGCAGGTTAAAGAGGGGGGAAGAGACCCAGTACTTC. It codes for CASRLKRGEETQYF. This rearrangement joins TRBV7-8 to TRBJ2-5; D is perhaps TRBD1 or TRBD2 (6 bases each). The CDR3 is 14 amino acids. CDR1 and CDR2 from the germline V gene are SGHVS and FQNEAQ. V shed 6 bases and J shed 3 bases, with 14 bases lying between them.

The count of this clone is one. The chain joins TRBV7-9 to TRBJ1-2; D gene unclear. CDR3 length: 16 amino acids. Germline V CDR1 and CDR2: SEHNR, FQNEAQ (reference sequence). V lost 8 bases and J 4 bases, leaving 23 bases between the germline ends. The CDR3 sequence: CASSSISRGMGYGYTF. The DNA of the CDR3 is TGTGCCAGCTCCTCTATCTCCCGGGGAATGGGCTATGGCTACACCTTC.

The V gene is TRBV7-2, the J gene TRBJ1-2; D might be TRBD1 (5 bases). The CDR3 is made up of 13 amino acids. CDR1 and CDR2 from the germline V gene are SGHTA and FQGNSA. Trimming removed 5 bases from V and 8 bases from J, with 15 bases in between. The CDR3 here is CASSPPGTRGYTF. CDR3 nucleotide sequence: TGTGCCAGCAGCCCCCCCGGGACGAGGGGCTACACCTTC.

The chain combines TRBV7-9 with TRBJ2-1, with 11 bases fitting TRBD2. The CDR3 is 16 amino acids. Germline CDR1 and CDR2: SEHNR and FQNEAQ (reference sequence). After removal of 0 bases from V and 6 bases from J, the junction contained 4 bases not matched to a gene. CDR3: CASSLAPSGGSNEQFF. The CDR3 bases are TGTGCCAGCAGCTTAGCGCCTAGCGGGGGGTCCAATGAGCAGTTCTTC.

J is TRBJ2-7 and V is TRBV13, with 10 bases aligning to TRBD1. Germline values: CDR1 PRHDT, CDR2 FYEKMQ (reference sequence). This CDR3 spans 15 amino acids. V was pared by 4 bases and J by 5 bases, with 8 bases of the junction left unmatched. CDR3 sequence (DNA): TGTGCCAGCAGCTCGGACAGGGGGTTGTTGCACGAGCAGTACTTC. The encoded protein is CASSSDRGLLHEQYF.

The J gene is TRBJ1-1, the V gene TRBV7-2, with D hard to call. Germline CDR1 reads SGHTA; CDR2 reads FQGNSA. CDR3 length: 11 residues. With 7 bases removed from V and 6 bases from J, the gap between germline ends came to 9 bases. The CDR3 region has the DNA TGTGCCAGCAAAATATTCGCTGAAGCTTTCTTT. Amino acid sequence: CASKIFAEAFF.

CDR3 amino acids: CASSSTPYSGGALVQYF. The CDR3 region has the DNA TGTGCCAGCAGCTCCACCCCTTATAGCGGGGGGGCCTTAGTGCAGTATTTT. J is TRBJ2-3 and V is TRBV11-3; TRBD2 matches 11 bases. V dropped 4 bases and J dropped 11; count of bases not matched to a gene: 17. Germline V gene sequence: CDR1 SGHNT, CDR2 YENEEA. The CDR3 length is 17 residues.

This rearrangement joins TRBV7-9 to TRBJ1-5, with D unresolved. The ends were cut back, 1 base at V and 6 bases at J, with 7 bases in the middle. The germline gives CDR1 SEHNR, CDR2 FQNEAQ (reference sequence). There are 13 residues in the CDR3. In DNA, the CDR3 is TGTGCCAGCAGCTTAGGGTATAGTCAGCCCCAGCATTTT. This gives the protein CASSLGYSQPQHF.

The CDR3 coding sequence is TGTGCCAGCGGGAGGGAAAAACTGTTTTTT. This translates into CASGREKLFF. The rearrangement uses TRBV6-5 and TRBJ1-4; no definite D call. V lost 8 bases, J lost 8 bases, and 6 bases lay in between. This CDR3 spans 10 amino acids. CDR1 MNHEY and CDR2 SVGAGI come from the germline V gene.

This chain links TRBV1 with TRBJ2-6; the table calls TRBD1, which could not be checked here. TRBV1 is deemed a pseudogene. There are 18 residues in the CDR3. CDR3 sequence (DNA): TGCACCAGCAGGGTAAGTGGTTGTGCACAAAGTCGGGCCAACGTCCTGACTTTC. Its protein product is CTSRVSGCAQSRANVLTF.

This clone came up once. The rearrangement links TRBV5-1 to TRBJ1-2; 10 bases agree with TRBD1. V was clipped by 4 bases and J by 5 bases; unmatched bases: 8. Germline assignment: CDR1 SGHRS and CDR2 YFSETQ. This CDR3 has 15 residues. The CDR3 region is CASSGAGTGAYGYTF. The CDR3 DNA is TGCGCCAGCAGCGGCGCCGGGACAGGGGCATATGGCTACACCTTC.

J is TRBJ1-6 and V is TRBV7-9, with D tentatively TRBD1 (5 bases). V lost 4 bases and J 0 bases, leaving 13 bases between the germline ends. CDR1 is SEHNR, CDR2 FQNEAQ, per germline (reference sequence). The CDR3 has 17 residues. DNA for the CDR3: TGTGCCAGCAGCTCCCTTGAGGGGAGCTCCTATAATTCACCCCTCCACTTT. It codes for CASSSLEGSSYNSPLHF.

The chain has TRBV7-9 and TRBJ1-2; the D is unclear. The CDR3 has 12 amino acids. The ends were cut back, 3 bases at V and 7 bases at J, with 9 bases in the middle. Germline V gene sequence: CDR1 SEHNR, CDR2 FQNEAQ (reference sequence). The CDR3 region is CASSLAAGGYTF. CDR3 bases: TGTGCCAGCAGCTTGGCAGCGGGTGGCTACACCTTC.

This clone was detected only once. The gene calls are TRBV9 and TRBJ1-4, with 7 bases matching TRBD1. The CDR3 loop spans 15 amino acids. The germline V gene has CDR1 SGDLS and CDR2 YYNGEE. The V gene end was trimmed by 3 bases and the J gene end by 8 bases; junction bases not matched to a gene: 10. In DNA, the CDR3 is TGTGCCAGCAGCGCGACAGGGTCGGAAGGCGAAAAACTGTTTTTT. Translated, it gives CASSATGSEGEKLFF.

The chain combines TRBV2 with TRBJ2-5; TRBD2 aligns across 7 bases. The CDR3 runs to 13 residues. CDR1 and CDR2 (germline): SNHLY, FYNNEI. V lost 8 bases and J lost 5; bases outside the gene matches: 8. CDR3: CASAGGGKETQYF. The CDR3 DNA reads TGTGCCAGCGCGGGCGGGGGAAAGGAGACCCAGTACTTC.

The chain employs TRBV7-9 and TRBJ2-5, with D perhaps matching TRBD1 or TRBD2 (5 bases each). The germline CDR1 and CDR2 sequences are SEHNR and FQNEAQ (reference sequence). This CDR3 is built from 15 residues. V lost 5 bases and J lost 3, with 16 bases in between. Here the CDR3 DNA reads TGTGCCAGCAGCCGTGGAAAGGGGAGCAAAGAGACCCAGTACTTC. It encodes CASSRGKGSKETQYF.

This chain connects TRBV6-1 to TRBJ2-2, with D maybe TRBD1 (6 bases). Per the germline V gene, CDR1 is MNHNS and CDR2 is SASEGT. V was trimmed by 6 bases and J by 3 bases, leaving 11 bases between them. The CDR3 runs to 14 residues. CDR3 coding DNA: TGTGCCAGCAGCGGACAGACCTACACCGGGGAGCTGTTTTTT. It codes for CASSGQTYTGELFF.

The CDR3 loop is CASSPVGDTGELFF. The CDR3 DNA sequence: TGTGCCAGCAGTCCGGTGGGGGACACCGGGGAGCTGTTTTTT. The chain links TRBV6-6 to TRBJ2-2; tentatively, D is TRBD1 or TRBD2 (5 bases each). Germline V gives CDR1 MNHNY, CDR2 SVGAGI (reference sequence). The CDR3 has 14 amino acids. Trimming cost V 5 bases and J 3 bases, with 10 bases left between them.

CDR3 coding DNA: TGTGCCAGCTCACCAGGCGGCTCTGGAAACACCATATATTTT. Its translation is CASSPGGSGNTIYF. The V and J genes are TRBV18 and TRBJ1-3, with D unresolved. The CDR3 loop spans 14 amino acids. Per the germline V gene, CDR1 is KGHSH and CDR2 is LQKENI. Trimming left V 2 bases short and J 0 bases short, with 5 bases between.

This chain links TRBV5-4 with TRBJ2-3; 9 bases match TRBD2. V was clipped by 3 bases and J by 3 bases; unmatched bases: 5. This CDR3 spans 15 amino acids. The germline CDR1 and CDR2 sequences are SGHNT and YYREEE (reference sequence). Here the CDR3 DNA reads TGTGCCAGCAGCTCCAGCGGGGGGCGTACAGATACGCAGTATTTT. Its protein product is CASSSSGGRTDTQYF.

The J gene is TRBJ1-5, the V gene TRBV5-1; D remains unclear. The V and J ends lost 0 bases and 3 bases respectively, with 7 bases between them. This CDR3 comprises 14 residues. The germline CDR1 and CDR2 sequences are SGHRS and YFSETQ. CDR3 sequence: CASSLDGPNQPQHF. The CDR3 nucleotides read TGCGCCAGCAGCTTGGACGGACCCAATCAGCCCCAGCATTTT.

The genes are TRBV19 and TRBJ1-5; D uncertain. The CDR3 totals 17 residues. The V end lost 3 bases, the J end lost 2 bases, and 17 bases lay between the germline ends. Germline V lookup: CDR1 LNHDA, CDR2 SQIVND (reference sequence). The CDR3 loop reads CASSINSPTVGNQPQHF. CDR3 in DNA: TGTGCCAGTAGTATCAATTCCCCCACAGTTGGCAATCAGCCCCAGCATTTT.